Below are 23 T cell receptor beta chains sequenced from a single sample in a study of early T cells in non-severe SARS-CoV-2 infection. TCRdb re-derived calls from the 5' RACE reads in MiXCR, one entry per CDR3 protein. This sample has about 66,000 distinct CDR3 sequences; less than 9.5% occur once, and the top ten carry roughly 3.2%. The sample comprised whole blood. The receptors originated from an adult who was a healthcare worker with PCR-confirmed SARS-CoV-2 infection or an uninfected control (not recorded which).

This clonotype showed up just once. The chain combines TRBV9 with TRBJ2-3; 7 bases are a match to TRBD2. Germline trimming cut 0 bases from V and 0 bases from J; bases unmatched to any gene: 1. Per germline, CDR1 SGDLS and CDR2 YYNGEE. The CDR3 runs 15 residues. The chain's CDR3 is CASSVVSGSTDTQYF. For the CDR3, the DNA is TGTGCCAGCAGCGTAGTTAGCGGGAGCACAGATACGCAGTATTTT.

This clonotype was seen ten or more times. The gene calls are TRBV29-1 and TRBJ2-1; D gene uncertain. CDR3 length: 11 residues. Germline values: CDR1 SQVTM, CDR2 ANQGSEA. The V end was cut by 4 bases, the J end by 4 bases, with 5 bases between. CDR3 sequence (DNA): TGCAGCGTTGGGCAGTACAATGAGCAGTTCTTC. Translating it yields CSVGQYNEQFF.

This chain connects TRBV10-3 to TRBJ2-5, with a tentative D call TRBD1 (6 bases). V lost 4 bases and J lost 1, with 10 bases in between. Germline CDR1 is ENHRY and CDR2 is SYGVKD. This CDR3 contains 14 residues. The CDR3 protein is CAISAGHSQETQYF. The CDR3, as DNA: TGTGCCATCAGTGCGGGACACAGCCAAGAGACCCAGTACTTC.

The CDR3 region is CASSSGTEETQYF. DNA of the CDR3: TGTGCCAGCTCGTCCGGGACAGAAGAGACCCAGTACTTC. The genes are TRBV18 and TRBJ2-5, with 7 bases lining up with TRBD1. Losses at the gene ends were 6 bases for V and 3 bases for J; bases not matched to a gene: 4. The length of the CDR3 is 13 residues. From germline, CDR1 is KGHSH and CDR2 LQKENI.

The V gene is TRBV7-6, the J gene TRBJ2-1; 14 bases align to TRBD2. CDR1 and CDR2 (germline): SGHVS, FNYEAQ. The CDR3 has 17 residues. V dropped 4 bases and J dropped 8; count of bases not matched to a gene: 10. The CDR3: CASSSGTSGRSRDEQFF. The CDR3 DNA reads TGTGCCAGCAGCTCGGGGACTAGCGGGAGAAGTAGAGATGAGCAGTTCTTC.

This clonotype was recorded a few times. The chain combines TRBV29-1 with TRBJ2-1; D ambiguous. Trimming pared 1 base from V and 0 bases from J, leaving 10 bases between. This CDR3 is built from 15 residues. Germline CDR1 SQVTM, CDR2 ANQGSEA. Here the CDR3 DNA reads TGCAGCGTTGAAGGTGGGCAGAGCTCCTACAATGAGCAGTTCTTC. Encoded protein: CSVEGGQSSYNEQFF.

V is TRBV7-9 and J is TRBJ2-5; perhaps TRBD1 as D (6 bases). Germline V gene lookup returns CDR1 SEHNR and CDR2 FQNEAQ (reference sequence). Trimming removed 5 bases at V and 3 bases at J, with 16 bases between. The CDR3 has 15 residues. The CDR3 reads CASSRPGTLEETQYF. As DNA, the CDR3 is TGTGCCAGCAGCCGGCCCGGGACACTGGAAGAGACCCAGTACTTC.

The V call is TRBV15, the J call TRBJ2-2, with 10 bases fitting TRBD1. Germline assignment: CDR1 LNHNV and CDR2 YYDKDF (reference sequence). Trimming at V came to 6 bases and at J to 6 bases, leaving 7 bases not matched to a gene. The CDR3 is made up of 15 amino acids. This CDR3 reads CATRPTGTGAGELFF. The CDR3 region has the DNA TGTGCCACCAGGCCCACCGGGACAGGGGCCGGGGAGCTGTTTTTT.

This clonotype was counted at least ten times. CDR3: CASSLLAGAYNEQFF. The CDR3 DNA follows: TGTGCCAGCTCGCTTCTAGCGGGAGCGTACAATGAGCAGTTCTTC. The gene calls are TRBV18 and TRBJ2-1; TRBD2 aligns across 10 bases. The germline CDR1 and CDR2 sequences are KGHSH and LQKENI. The CDR3 contains 15 residues. V lost 6 bases and J lost 4; bases outside the gene matches: 6.

This clonotype has just a few counts. This chain links TRBV12-3 or TRBV12-4 with TRBJ2-5; 7 nucleotides line up with TRBD2. The CDR3 consists of 15 residues. Unmatched junction bases numbered 8, after V lost 5 bases and J lost 2 bases. CDR3 region: CASSPAWGGQETQYF. As DNA, the CDR3 is TGTGCCAGCAGTCCTGCTTGGGGGGGTCAAGAGACCCAGTACTTC.

This clonotype was observed many times. The rearrangement links TRBV5-1 to TRBJ2-7; TRBD2 matches at 7 bases. V shed 4 bases, J shed 0 bases, and the junction held 4 bases outside the gene matches. In germline, CDR1 is SGHRS, CDR2 YFSETQ. The CDR3 is 14 amino acids. CDR3 nucleotide sequence: TGCGCCAGCAGCCAACTAGCGTTCTCCTACGAGCAGTACTTC. Translating it yields CASSQLAFSYEQYF.

In its sample, this clonotype was seen a few times. The chain links TRBV29-1 to TRBJ2-1; tentative D call: TRBD2 (5 bases). V shed 1 base and J shed 8 bases, with 12 bases lying between them. This CDR3 region has 13 residues. Germline V gene sequence: CDR1 SQVTM, CDR2 ANQGSEA. The CDR3 region has the DNA TGCAGCGTTGAAGGAATCGGGGTCGATGAGCAGTTCTTC. It translates to CSVEGIGVDEQFF.

This rearrangement joins TRBV7-8 to TRBJ2-7; TRBD1 or TRBD2 may be the D gene (5 bases each). Trimming left V 0 bases short and J 3 bases short, with 15 bases between. The CDR3 runs to 16 residues. Germline V lookup: CDR1 SGHVS, CDR2 FQNEAQ. CDR3 region: CASSLATRGPIYEQYF. The CDR3 region has the DNA TGTGCCAGCAGCTTAGCAACCCGGGGACCTATCTACGAGCAGTACTTC.

The rearrangement uses TRBV5-1 and TRBJ2-7, with no clear D. Germline assignment: CDR1 SGHRS and CDR2 YFSETQ. V dropped 0 bases and J dropped 2 bases, with 12 bases sitting between them. The length of the CDR3 is 15 residues. The chain's CDR3 is CASSLGWGDPYEQYF. CDR3 in DNA: TGCGCCAGCAGCTTGGGGTGGGGTGACCCCTACGAGCAGTACTTC.

This clonotype was counted only a few times. This rearrangement joins TRBV7-2 to TRBJ1-5; 8 bases align to TRBD1. Germline trimming cut 6 bases from V and 3 bases from J; bases unmatched to any gene: 4. There are 14 residues in the CDR3. Germline CDR1 SGHTA, CDR2 FQGNSA. In DNA form, the CDR3 reads TGTGCCAGCAGTCGGACAGGGTACAATCAGCCCCAGCATTTT. It codes for CASSRTGYNQPQHF.

This clonotype was picked up a small number of times. V gene TRBV20-1 combines with J gene TRBJ1-2, with a weak D call TRBD1 (5 bases). Trimming removed 2 bases at V and 8 bases at J, with 18 bases between. From germline, CDR1 is DFQATT and CDR2 SNEGSKA (reference sequence). This CDR3 is 14 amino acids long. CDR3 nucleotide sequence: TGCAGTGCTAGAAGCATCCAGGTTTGGGACGGCTACACCTTC. Translating it yields CSARSIQVWDGYTF.

This clonotype was counted at least ten times. The V and J genes are TRBV11-2 and TRBJ2-5; TRBD2 matches 12 bases. The germline V gene has CDR1 SGHAT and CDR2 FQNNGV. This CDR3 region has 16 residues. The J segment lost 6 bases and the V segment lost 1 base, leaving 6 bases of the junction unmatched. CDR3 protein: CASSLGLAGGQKTQYF. DNA for the CDR3: TGTGCCAGCAGCTTAGGGCTAGCGGGAGGGCAAAAGACCCAGTACTTC.

This clonotype was counted only a few times. The chain joins TRBV29-1 to TRBJ2-1, with a weak D call TRBD2 (5 bases). The V and J ends lost 7 bases and 0 bases respectively, with 10 bases between them. The CDR3 contains 13 residues. Germline V CDR1 and CDR2: SQVTM, ANQGSEA. The CDR3 coding sequence is TGCAGCGGGACTGACGGCTCCTACAATGAGCAGTTCTTC. This sequence encodes CSGTDGSYNEQFF.

As for this clonotype: One end of the junction varies from germline; a read error may be responsible. The chain recombines TRBV28 with TRBJ2-7; D gene unclear. The CDR3 is made up of 10 amino acids. Looked up from germline, CDR1 is MDHEN and CDR2 is SYDVKM. The CDR3 is CARSLDEQYF. The CDR3 DNA is TGTGCCAGAAGTTTGGACGAGCAGTACTTC.

This clonotype was counted at least ten times. The V gene is TRBV5-5, the J gene TRBJ1-5, with 7 bases identical to TRBD1. The CDR3 totals 13 residues. Unmatched junction bases numbered 3, after V lost 4 bases and J lost 5 bases. Germline CDR1 reads SGHKS; CDR2 reads YYEKEE (reference sequence). This chain's CDR3 is CASSLTGDQPQHF. The CDR3 region has the DNA TGTGCCAGCAGCCTTACAGGGGATCAGCCCCAGCATTTT.

This clonotype was counted a few times. The gene calls are TRBV11-1 and TRBJ2-7, with 8 positions matching TRBD1. Trimming at V came to 4 bases and at J to 5 bases, leaving 10 bases not matched to a gene. CDR1 SGHAT and CDR2 FQDESV come from the germline V gene (reference sequence). This CDR3 comprises 15 residues. Here the CDR3 reads CASSSRRTGNDEQYF. CDR3 bases: TGTGCCAGCAGCTCACGCCGGACAGGGAACGACGAGCAGTACTTC.

The chain has TRBV5-1 and TRBJ2-3, with D possibly matching TRBD2 (6 bases). CDR3 length: 14 amino acids. In germline, CDR1 is SGHRS, CDR2 YFSETQ. V was clipped by 6 bases and J by 1 base, with 12 bases between them. As DNA, the CDR3 is TGCGCCAGCACTAGCGCCTACGGCACAGATACGCAGTATTTT. This gives the protein CASTSAYGTDTQYF.

This clonotype is a singleton in its sample. A read error may explain this, as a much larger clone is one base away. The chain combines TRBV29-1 with TRBJ2-7; D is perhaps TRBD1 (6 bases). The germline V gene has CDR1 SQVTM and CDR2 ANQGSEA. The CDR3 is 12 residues long. Trimming shortened V by 7 bases and J by 5 bases, and 15 bases separated the two germline ends. The CDR3 spells CSGRGQNDEQYF. The CDR3 DNA is TGCAGCGGCCGAGGACAGAACGACGAGCAGTACTTC.